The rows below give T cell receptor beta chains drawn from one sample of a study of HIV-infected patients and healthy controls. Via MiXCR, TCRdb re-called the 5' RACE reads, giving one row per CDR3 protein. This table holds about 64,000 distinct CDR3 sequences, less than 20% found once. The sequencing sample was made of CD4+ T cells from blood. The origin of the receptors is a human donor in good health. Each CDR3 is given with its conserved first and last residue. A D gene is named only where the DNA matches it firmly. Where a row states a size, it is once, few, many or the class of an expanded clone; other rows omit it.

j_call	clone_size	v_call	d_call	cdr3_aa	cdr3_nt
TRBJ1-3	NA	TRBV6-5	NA	CASSYRLQGNTIYF	TGTGCCAGCAGTTACCGCCTTCAGGGAAACACCATATATTTT
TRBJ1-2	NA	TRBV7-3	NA	CASSRPTPRHSNYGYTF	TGTGCCAGCAGCCGACCTACCCCGAGGCATTCCAACTATGGCTACACCTTC
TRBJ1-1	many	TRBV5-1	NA	CASSLLGDPLGLNTEAFF	TGCGCTAGCAGCTTGTTAGGGGACCCTCTGGGGTTGAACACTGAAGCTTTCTTT
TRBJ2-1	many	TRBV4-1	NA	CASSQEWASNEQFF	TGCGCCAGCAGCCAAGAATGGGCTAGCAATGAGCAGTTCTTC
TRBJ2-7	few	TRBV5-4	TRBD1	CASRIPGQREQYF	TGTGCCAGCAGGATCCCGGGACAGAGGGAGCAGTACTTC
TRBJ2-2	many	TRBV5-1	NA	CASKPGTSVTGELFF	TGCGCCAGCAAGCCCGGGACCTCTGTTACCGGGGAGCTGTTTTTT
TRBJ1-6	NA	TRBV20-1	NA	CSARSRGLSNSPLHF	TGCAGTGCTAGAAGTAGAGGGTTGTCTAATTCACCCCTCCACTTT
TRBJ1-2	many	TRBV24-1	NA	CATSDSGQSYGYTF	TGTGCCACCAGTGATTCCGGACAGAGCTATGGCTACACCTTC
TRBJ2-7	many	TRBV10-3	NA	CATSASDSLVDEQYF	TGTGCCACCTCGGCCTCGGACTCGCTCGTCGACGAGCAGTACTTC
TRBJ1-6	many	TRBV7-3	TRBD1	CASSLAGGNNSPLHF	TGTGCCAGCAGCTTAGCAGGGGGCAATAATTCACCCCTCCACTTT
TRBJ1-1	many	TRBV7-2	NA	CASSLRLDAEAFF	TGTGCCAGCAGCTTACGCCTTGACGCTGAAGCTTTCTTT
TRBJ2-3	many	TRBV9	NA	CASSADLFADTQYF	TGTGCCAGCAGCGCGGACTTGTTCGCAGATACGCAGTATTTT